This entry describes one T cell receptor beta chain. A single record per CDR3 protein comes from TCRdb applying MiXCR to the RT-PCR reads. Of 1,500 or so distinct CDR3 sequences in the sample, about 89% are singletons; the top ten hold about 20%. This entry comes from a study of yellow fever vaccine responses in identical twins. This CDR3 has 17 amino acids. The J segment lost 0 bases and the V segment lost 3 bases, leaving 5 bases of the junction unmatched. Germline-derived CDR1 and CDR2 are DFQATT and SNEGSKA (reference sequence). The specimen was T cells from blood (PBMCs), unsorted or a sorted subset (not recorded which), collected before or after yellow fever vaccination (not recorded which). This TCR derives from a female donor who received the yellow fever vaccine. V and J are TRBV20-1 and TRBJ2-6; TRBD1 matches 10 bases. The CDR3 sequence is CSARDRQGASGANVLTF. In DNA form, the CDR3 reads TGCAGTGCTAGGGATAGACAGGGGGCCTCTGGGGCCAACGTCCTGACTTTC.